The T cell receptor beta chain under discussion was sequenced for a study of cytomegalovirus exposure and HLA in healthy donors. Study context: The early release's HLA-typed donors yielded some 85 million unique TCRs. Findings and limits, study-wide: Data from an earlier analysis indicated that most TCR beta V segments were productive either about 87% or about 30% of the time. The dataset shows that most TCR sequences were rare, while some public TCRs occurred in many donors. One later analysis reportedly identified an Asian-associated ancestry cluster that showed fewer N-insertions than the approximately 710-donor mean.

With respect to this clone: The antigen is undetermined.

The PCR employed 60 Vbeta primers together with 13 Jbeta primers. Generated by immunoSEQ multiplex PCR, the TCRdb table keeps only in-frame clones and is missing some. In all, the sample yields about 160,000 clones. Germline V gene lookup returns CDR1 MNHEY and CDR2 SVGAGI. The ends were cut back, 6 bases at V and 0 bases at J, with 9 bases in the middle. CDR3 size: 15 residues. The specimen sequenced was PBMCs. The sequence derives from a man aged 25-45 years in good health and CMV-seronegative. This chain joins TRBV6-5 and TRBJ2-6; unclear D gene. The CDR3 coding sequence is TGTGCCAGCAGCCCCCAGGCCTCTGGGGCCAACGTCCTGACTTTC. Protein sequence: CASSPQASGANVLTF.